What follows describes a single T cell receptor beta chain. The antigen is undetermined. The data belong to a study of identical twins. Study outcomes and limitations: In cord blood, abundant beta clonotypes had fewer insertions; memory showed no trend.

Germline CDR1 reads SGHDN; CDR2 reads FVKESK. The CDR3 is 15 amino acids. TCRdb passed the 5' RACE reads through MiXCR, listing each CDR3 protein once. The top ten hold about 0.27% of the sample, which has roughly 1,500,000 distinct CDR3 sequences, under 35% seen once. V usage is TRBV14 and J usage is TRBJ2-1; 10 bases map to TRBD2. The J call may not be correct, given that the DNA end is closer to TRBJ2-7. The TCR sequence derives from a newborn girl in good health. The material sequenced was cord blood. The DNA for the CDR3 is TGTGCCAGCAGCCACGGACTAGCGGTTTACAATGAGCAGTACTTC. This encodes CASSHGLAVYNEQYF.